The 2 T cell receptor beta chains given below trace back to one sample, sequenced in a study of cytomegalovirus exposure and HLA in healthy donors. Primers: 60 Vbeta forward and 13 Jbeta reverse. Profiled with immunoSEQ multiplex PCR; TCRdb holds only in-frame clones, not every one. This sample has over 100,000 clones, with around 73% found just once. The sample consisted of PBMCs. These receptors were taken from a man aged 35-49 years in good health and CMV-seronegative.

The chain recombines TRBV28 with TRBJ1-5; D remains ambiguous. Trimming removed 2 bases at V and 5 bases at J, with 13 bases between. The CDR3 extends over 15 amino acids. CDR1 is MDHEN and CDR2 is SYDVKM in the germline V gene. CDR3 amino acids: CASSLELGRDQPQHF. CDR3 coding DNA: TGTGCCAGCAGTTTAGAACTAGGCCGGGATCAGCCCCAGCATTTT.

The chain employs TRBV4-1 and TRBJ1-4; D may be TRBD1 (5 bases). Germline V CDR1 and CDR2: MGHRA, YSYEKL. The CDR3 sequence is 16 residues long. V gave up 3 bases and J gave up 0 bases, with 11 bases separating them. The CDR3 bases are TGCGCCAGCAGCCAGGCAGGGACTGCAACTAATGAAAAACTGTTTTTT. Translating it yields CASSQAGTATNEKLFF.